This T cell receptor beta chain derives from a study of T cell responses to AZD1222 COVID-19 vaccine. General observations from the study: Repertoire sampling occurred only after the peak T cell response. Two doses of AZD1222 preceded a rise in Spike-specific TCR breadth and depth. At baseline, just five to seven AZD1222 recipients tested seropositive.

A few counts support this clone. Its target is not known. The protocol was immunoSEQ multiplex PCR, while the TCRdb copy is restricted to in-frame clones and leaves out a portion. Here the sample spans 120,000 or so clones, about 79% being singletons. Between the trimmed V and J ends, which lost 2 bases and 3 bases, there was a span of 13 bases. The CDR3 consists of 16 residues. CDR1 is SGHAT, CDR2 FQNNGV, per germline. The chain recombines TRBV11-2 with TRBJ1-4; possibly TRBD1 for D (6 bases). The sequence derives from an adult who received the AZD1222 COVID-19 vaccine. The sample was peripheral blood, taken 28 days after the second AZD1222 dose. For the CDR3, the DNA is TGTGCCAGCAGCTTATTGGGGGGGGCATCTAATGAAAAACTGTTTTTT. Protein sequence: CASSLLGGASNEKLFF.